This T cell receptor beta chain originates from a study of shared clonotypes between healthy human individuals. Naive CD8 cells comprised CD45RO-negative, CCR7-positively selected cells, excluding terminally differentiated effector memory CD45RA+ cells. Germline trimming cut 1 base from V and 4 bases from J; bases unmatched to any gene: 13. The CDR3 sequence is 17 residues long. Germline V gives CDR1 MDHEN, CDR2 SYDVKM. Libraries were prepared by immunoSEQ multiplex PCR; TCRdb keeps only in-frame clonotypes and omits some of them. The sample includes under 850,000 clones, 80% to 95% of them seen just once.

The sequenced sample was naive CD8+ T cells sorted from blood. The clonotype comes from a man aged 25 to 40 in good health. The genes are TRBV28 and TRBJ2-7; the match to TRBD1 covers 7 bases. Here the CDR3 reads CASSLLGQAAGAYEQYF. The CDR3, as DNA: TGTGCCAGCAGTTTATTAGGACAGGCCGCGGGCGCATACGAGCAGTACTTC.